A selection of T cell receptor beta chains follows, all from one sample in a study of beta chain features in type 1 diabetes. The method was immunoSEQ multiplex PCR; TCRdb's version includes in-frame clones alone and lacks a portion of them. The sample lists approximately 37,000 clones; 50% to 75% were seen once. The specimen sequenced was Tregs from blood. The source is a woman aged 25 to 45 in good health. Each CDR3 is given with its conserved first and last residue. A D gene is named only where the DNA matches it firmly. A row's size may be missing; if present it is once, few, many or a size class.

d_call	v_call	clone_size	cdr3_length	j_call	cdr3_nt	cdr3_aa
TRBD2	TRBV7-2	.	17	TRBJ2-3	TGTGCCAGCAGCTCGGGACTAGCGGGAGGGCGGAGGGATACGCAGTATTTT	CASSSGLAGGRRDTQYF
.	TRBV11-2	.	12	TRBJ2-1	TGTGCCAGCAGCCTCCCCTCCTACGGGGAGTTCTTC	CASSLPSYGEFF
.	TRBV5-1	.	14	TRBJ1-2	TGCGCCAGCAGCCCCGGAGGGCCTAACTATGGCTACACCTTC	CASSPGGPNYGYTF
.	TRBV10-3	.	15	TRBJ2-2	TGTGCCATCGCGGGGGCGGCAACCCTCTCCGGGGAGCTGTTTTTT	CAIAGAATLSGELFF
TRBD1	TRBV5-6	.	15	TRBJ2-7	TGTGCCAGCAGCTTGTACGCGACAGGGGCCTACGAGCAGTACTTC	CASSLYATGAYEQYF
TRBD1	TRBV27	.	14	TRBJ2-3	TGTGCCAGCAGTTTACAGGGGGCTTGGGGTACGCAGTATTTT	CASSLQGAWGTQYF
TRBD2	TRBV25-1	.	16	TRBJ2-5	TGTGCCAGCAGTGAATCGAGACTAGCGGGTAAAGAGACCCAGTACTTC	CASSESRLAGKETQYF
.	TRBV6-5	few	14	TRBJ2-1	TGTGCCAGCAGTTACTCGGGGACTCATAATGAGCAGTTCTTC	CASSYSGTHNEQFF
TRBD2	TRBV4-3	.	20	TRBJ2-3	TGCGCCAGCAGCCAAGACCCGCTAGCGGGAGAACTAGGAAGCACAGATACGCAGTATTTT	CASSQDPLAGELGSTDTQYF
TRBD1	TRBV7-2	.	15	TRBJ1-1	TGTGCCAGCAGCCCGGGACAGGGGACCATCACTGAAGCTTTCTTT	CASSPGQGTITEAFF
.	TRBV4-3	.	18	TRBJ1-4	TGCGCCAGCAGCCAAGATTGGTGGGGGGAGGAAGCTAATGAAAAACTGTTTTTT	CASSQDWWGEEANEKLFF
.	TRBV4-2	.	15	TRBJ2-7	TGTGCCAGCAGCCAAGATGGCGGGGTTGGGGACGAGCAGTACTTC	CASSQDGGVGDEQYF
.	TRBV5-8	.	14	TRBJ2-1	TGTGCCAGCAGGTTTCTCGTGCGGGGCAATGAGCAGTTCTTC	CASRFLVRGNEQFF
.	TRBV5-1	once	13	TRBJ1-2	TGCGCCAGCAGCTTTGAGACTAACTATGGCTACACCTTC	CASSFETNYGYTF
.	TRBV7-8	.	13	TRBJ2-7	TGTGCCAGCAGCTCCCCCCCGGGATACGAGCAGTACTTC	CASSSPPGYEQYF
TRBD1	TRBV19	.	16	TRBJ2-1	TGTGCCAGTAAGGCGTTTGACAGGGGGCAAAACAATGAGCAGTTCTTC	CASKAFDRGQNNEQFF
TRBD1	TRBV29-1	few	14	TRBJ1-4	TGCAGCGTCCGAGGGACAGGGGGCTATGAAAAACTGTTTTTT	CSVRGTGGYEKLFF
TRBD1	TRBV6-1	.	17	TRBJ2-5	TGTGCCAGCAGTGAAGCGGCCGGGACAGGGATTTCGGAGACCCAGTACTTC	CASSEAAGTGISETQYF
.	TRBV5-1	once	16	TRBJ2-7	TGCGCCAGCAGCTTGGACGGGACTCTACGTCCCTACGAGCAGTACTTC	CASSLDGTLRPYEQYF
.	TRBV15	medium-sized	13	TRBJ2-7	TGTGCCACCAGTCCGGACAGCCGCTACGAGCAGTACTTC	CATSPDSRYEQYF
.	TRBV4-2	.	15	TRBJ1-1	TGTGCCAGCAGCCAAGACCTCAGGGGGAACACTGAAGCTTTCTTT	CASSQDLRGNTEAFF
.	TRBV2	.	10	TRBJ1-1	TGTGCCAGCGCGGCCACTGAAGCTTTCTTT	CASAATEAFF
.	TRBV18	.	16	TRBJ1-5	TGTGCCAGCTCACCAGGTAAACAGGACGGAAATCAGCCCCAGCATTTT	CASSPGKQDGNQPQHF
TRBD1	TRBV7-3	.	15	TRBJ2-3	TGTGCCAGCAGTCCGCGGACAGGGCTCACAGATACGCAGTATTTT	CASSPRTGLTDTQYF
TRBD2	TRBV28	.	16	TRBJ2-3	TGTGCCAGCAGTTTCCTCGGGCTAGCGGCCCGAAATACGCAGTATTTT	CASSFLGLAARNTQYF
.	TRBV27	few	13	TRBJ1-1	TGTGCCAGCAGTTTTCTTTCCGGGGTTGAAGCTTTCTTT	CASSFLSGVEAFF
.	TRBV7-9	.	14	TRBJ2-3	TGTGCCAGCAGCTTATTCGGAGTCGAAGATACGCAGTATTTT	CASSLFGVEDTQYF
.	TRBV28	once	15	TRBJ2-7	TGTGCCAGCAGTTTATGGGGCCGGATTGCCTACGAGCAGTACTTC	CASSLWGRIAYEQYF
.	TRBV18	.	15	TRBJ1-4	TGTGCCAGCTCACCACGGGTCTCGGGGGATGAAAAACTGTTTTTT	CASSPRVSGDEKLFF
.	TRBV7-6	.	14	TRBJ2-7	TGTGCCAGCAGCCCGCGGACTGCGCACTACGAGCAGTACTTC	CASSPRTAHYEQYF
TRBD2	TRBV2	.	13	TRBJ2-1	TGTGCCAGCACCATGGAGCGGGAGTTTGAGCAGTTCTTC	CASTMEREFEQFF
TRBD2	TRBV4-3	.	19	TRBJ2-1	TGCGCCAGCAGCCAAGATTGGGCTAGCGGGAGGGATTCCTACAATGAGCAGTTCTTC	CASSQDWASGRDSYNEQFF
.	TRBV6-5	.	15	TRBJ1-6	TGTGCCAGCGCCAGGGAATCGTCCTATAATTCACCCCTCCACTTT	CASARESSYNSPLHF
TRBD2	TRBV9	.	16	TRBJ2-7	TGTGCCAGCAGCGTTGGTGGGCTAGCGGTGACCTACGAGCAGTACTTC	CASSVGGLAVTYEQYF
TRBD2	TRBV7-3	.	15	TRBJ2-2	TGTGCCAGCAGCTTAGTAGCGGGAGTGGCCGGGGAGCTGTTTTTT	CASSLVAGVAGELFF